The 19 T cell receptor beta chains in this list originate from one sample, sequenced in a study of blood T cell repertoires in COVID-19. Profiled with immunoSEQ multiplex PCR; TCRdb holds only in-frame clones, not every one. The sample contains roughly 130,000 clones, around 82% of which appear only once. Sequencing was performed on peripheral blood. These receptors originate from a woman aged 25-40 years who had recovered from COVID-19.

The chain uses TRBV7-9 and TRBJ2-1; D remains ambiguous. This CDR3 is 15 amino acids long. The germline V and J ends were trimmed by 0 bases and 7 bases, with 13 bases remaining between them. Per the germline V gene, CDR1 is SEHNR and CDR2 is FQNEAQ (reference sequence). The CDR3 reads CASSLASHPRNEQFF. The CDR3 DNA reads TGTGCCAGCAGCTTAGCTAGCCACCCTCGTAATGAGCAGTTCTTC.

This chain uses TRBV5-5 with TRBJ1-5; no reliable D call. The CDR3 extends over 15 amino acids. V lost 5 bases to trimming and J lost 1 base, with 13 bases between them. The germline V gene encodes CDR1 SGHKS and CDR2 YYEKEE (reference sequence). In DNA, the CDR3 is TGTGCCAGCAGGTTTGGAGGTTTAAGCAATCAGCCCCAGCATTTT. Translating it yields CASRFGGLSNQPQHF.

This sequence joins TRBV6-5 and TRBJ2-5; 10 bases are shared with TRBD2. This CDR3 comprises 13 residues. Germline values: CDR1 MNHEY, CDR2 SVGAGI. V trimming: 5 bases; J trimming: 4 bases; junction bases outside the gene matches: 1. CDR3 bases: TGTGCCAGCAGTCTAGCGGGAGCAGAGACCCAGTACTTC. Protein: CASSLAGAETQYF.

This clone was picked up one time. The rearrangement uses TRBV6-5 and TRBJ1-4, with D unclear. In germline, CDR1 is MNHEY, CDR2 SVGAGI. The CDR3 extends over 14 amino acids. The V end lost 6 bases, the J end lost 3 bases, and 11 bases lay between the germline ends. The chain's CDR3 is CASSENGANEKLFF. The CDR3 DNA is TGTGCCAGCAGCGAGAACGGGGCTAATGAAAAACTGTTTTTT.

The V call is TRBV7-9, the J call TRBJ1-3, with 9 bases identical to TRBD1. The CDR3 is 14 amino acids. The V gene's germline CDR1 is SEHNR and CDR2 FQNEAQ (reference sequence). J lost 4 bases, V lost 7 bases, and 5 bases had no gene match. The CDR3 DNA reads as TGTGCCAGCACGGCCGGGACAGGGGGAAACACCATATATTTT. It translates to CASTAGTGGNTIYF.

This clone was seen a single time. V is TRBV5-1 and J is TRBJ1-2; possible D gene TRBD1, 6 bases. V was pared by 0 bases and J by 6 bases, with 9 bases between. The length of the CDR3 is 13 residues. Germline values: CDR1 SGHRS, CDR2 YFSETQ. CDR3 coding DNA: TGCGCCAGCAGCTTGGCAGGGGTGGATGGCTACACCTTC. It encodes CASSLAGVDGYTF.

The CDR3: CASSLVGDQPQHF. The CDR3 bases are TGTGCCAGCAGTTTAGTAGGGGATCAGCCCCAGCATTTT. The chain has TRBV12-3 or TRBV12-4 and TRBJ1-5, with D possibly TRBD1 on 5 matching bases. V was pared by 1 base and J by 5 bases, with 6 bases between. CDR3 size: 13 residues.

CDR3 in DNA: TGTGCCAGCAGCCCCGGACAGGGCCCATTAATTGTATATGGCTACACCTTC. This translates into CASSPGQGPLIVYGYTF. This chain links TRBV5-6 with TRBJ1-2; 8 bases line up with TRBD1. Unmatched junction bases numbered 16, after V lost 4 bases and J lost 5 bases. CDR3 length: 17 amino acids. Germline V CDR1 and CDR2: SGHDT, YYEEEE.

The gene calls are TRBV10-1 and TRBJ1-1; D is ambiguous. V dropped 6 bases and J dropped 6 bases, with 14 bases sitting between them. There are 13 residues in the CDR3. Germline V gives CDR1 WNHNN, CDR2 SYGVQD (reference sequence). The CDR3 reads CASSPRPESEAFF. The CDR3 DNA follows: TGCGCCAGCAGCCCTAGGCCCGAGTCTGAAGCTTTCTTT.

The V gene is TRBV2, the J gene TRBJ2-1; 14 bases agree with TRBD2. The CDR3 is 15 residues long. Per the germline V gene, CDR1 is SNHLY and CDR2 is FYNNEI. After removal of 7 bases from V and 9 bases from J, the junction contained 8 bases not matched to a gene. This CDR3 reads CASTLTSGGAREQFF. The CDR3 DNA reads as TGTGCCAGCACCCTGACTAGCGGGGGGGCCCGTGAGCAGTTCTTC.

The chain recombines TRBV3-1 (or the pseudogene TRBV3-2) with TRBJ2-3; tentatively, D is TRBD2 (7 bases). V lost 3 bases and J 5 bases, leaving 18 bases between the germline ends. CDR1 is LGHDT, CDR2 YNNKEL, per germline (reference sequence). The CDR3 extends over 16 amino acids. The DNA of the CDR3 is TGTGCCAGCAGCCATGGTGGGGGGGCAAGGCGAGATACGCAGTATTTT. Its protein is CASSHGGGARRDTQYF.

This clone was observed once. The chain is built from TRBV6-4 and TRBJ2-7; weak D call: TRBD2 (6 bases). V was pared by 0 bases and J by 5 bases, with 8 bases between. Germline V lookup: CDR1 MRHNA, CDR2 SNTAGT. This CDR3 is 13 amino acids long. CDR3 nucleotides: TGTGCCAGCAGTGACTCGTGGGGGGACGAGCAGTACTTC. This encodes CASSDSWGDEQYF.

The J gene is TRBJ1-2, the V gene TRBV5-1; tentatively, D is TRBD1 (5 bases). The V gene's germline CDR1 is SGHRS and CDR2 YFSETQ. Trimming took 3 bases from V and 2 from J, leaving 11 bases between them. This CDR3 is built from 14 residues. The CDR3, as DNA: TGCGCCAGCAGCTCGGACATTCGAAACTATGGCTACACCTTC. Protein: CASSSDIRNYGYTF.

This rearrangement joins TRBV9 to TRBJ1-5, with D possibly matching TRBD1 (5 bases). The germline V and J ends were trimmed by 4 bases and 3 bases, with 14 bases remaining between them. CDR1 and CDR2 from the germline V gene are SGDLS and YYNGEE. There are 15 residues in the CDR3. CDR3 in amino acids: CASSPRGGFNQPQHF. CDR3 DNA: TGTGCCAGCAGCCCGCGGGGGGGTTTCAATCAGCCCCAGCATTTT.

The rearrangement joins TRBV19 to TRBJ2-1, with D perhaps TRBD2 (7 bases). V was trimmed by 4 bases and J by 4 bases, leaving 29 bases between them. Germline CDR1 LNHDA, CDR2 SQIVND (reference sequence). The CDR3 is made up of 20 amino acids. For the CDR3, the DNA is TGTGCCAGTAGTACGAATACAGGGTCGTCTTGGGGGGGATATTACAATGAGCAGTTCTTC. Residues: CASSTNTGSSWGGYYNEQFF.

The rearrangement joins TRBV9 to TRBJ2-1; D might be TRBD1 (8 bases). The CDR3 runs 16 residues. V shed 3 bases and J shed 7 bases, with 20 bases lying between them. Per germline, CDR1 SGDLS and CDR2 YYNGEE. CDR3 DNA: TGTGCCAGCAGCGCAACTTCCAGGGGGCGGGGGAATGAGCAGTTCTTC. Translation: CASSATSRGRGNEQFF.

This clone was detected only a few times. The CDR3 coding sequence is TGCGCCAGCAGCCAAGATTCGATGCGGGCAGCCGGCAATCAGCCCCAGCATTTT. Protein sequence: CASSQDSMRAAGNQPQHF. The chain combines TRBV4-1 with TRBJ1-5; D is unclear. Germline CDR1 reads MGHRA; CDR2 reads YSYEKL. Trimming removed 0 bases from V and 2 bases from J, with 17 bases in between. This CDR3 region has 18 residues.

J is TRBJ1-2 and V is TRBV6-1, with D uncertain. Per the germline V gene, CDR1 is MNHNS and CDR2 is SASEGT. The V gene lost 2 bases and the J gene lost 0 bases, with 13 bases spanning the gap. This CDR3 contains 16 residues. The CDR3 DNA sequence: TGTGCCAGCAGTGAAACGGGGTTCGGAGCTAACTATGGCTACACCTTC. Its translation: CASSETGFGANYGYTF.

J is TRBJ2-1 and V is TRBV3-1 (or the pseudogene TRBV3-2); 14 bases are shared with TRBD2. The CDR3 covers 18 residues. In germline, CDR1 is LGHDT, CDR2 YNNKEL (reference sequence). J was trimmed by 0 bases and V by 2 bases; bases with no gene match: 3. Here the CDR3 reads CASSQLGTSGGSYNEQFF. The CDR3 DNA follows: TGTGCCAGCAGCCAATTAGGGACTAGCGGGGGCTCCTACAATGAGCAGTTCTTC.